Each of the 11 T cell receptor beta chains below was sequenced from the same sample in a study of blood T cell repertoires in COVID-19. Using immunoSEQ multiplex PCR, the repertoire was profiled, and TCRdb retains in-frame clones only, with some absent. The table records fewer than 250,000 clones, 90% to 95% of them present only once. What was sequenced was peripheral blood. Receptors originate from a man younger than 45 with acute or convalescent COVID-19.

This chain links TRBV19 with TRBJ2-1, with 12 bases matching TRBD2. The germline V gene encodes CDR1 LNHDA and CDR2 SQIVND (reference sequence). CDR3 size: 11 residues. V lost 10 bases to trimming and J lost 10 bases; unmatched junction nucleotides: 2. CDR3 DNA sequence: TGTGCCACTAGCGGGAGGGCCGAGCAGTTCTTC. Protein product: CATSGRAEQFF.

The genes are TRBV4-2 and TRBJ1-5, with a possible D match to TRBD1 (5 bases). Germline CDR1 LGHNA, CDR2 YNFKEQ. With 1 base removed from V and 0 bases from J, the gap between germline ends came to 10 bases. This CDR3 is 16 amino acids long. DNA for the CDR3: TGTGCCAGCAGCCAAGGGTGGGGACTTAGCAATCAGCCCCAGCATTTT. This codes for CASSQGWGLSNQPQHF.

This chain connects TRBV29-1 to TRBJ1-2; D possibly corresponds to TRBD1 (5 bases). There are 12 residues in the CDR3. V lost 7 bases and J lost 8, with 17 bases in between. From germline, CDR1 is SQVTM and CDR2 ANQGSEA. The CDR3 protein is CSGGGGTKGYTF. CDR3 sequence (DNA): TGCAGCGGCGGTGGAGGGACCAAAGGCTACACCTTC. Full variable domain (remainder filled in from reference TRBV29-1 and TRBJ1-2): SAVISQKPSRDICQRGTSLTIQCQVDSQVTMMFWYRQQPGQSLTLIATANQGSEATYESGFVIDKFPISRPNLTFSTLTVSNMSPEDSSIYLCSGGGGTKGYTFGSGTRLTVV.

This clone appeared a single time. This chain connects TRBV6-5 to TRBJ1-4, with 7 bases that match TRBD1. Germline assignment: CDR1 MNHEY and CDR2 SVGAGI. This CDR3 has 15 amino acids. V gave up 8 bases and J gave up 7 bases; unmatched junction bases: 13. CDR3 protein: CASRPGNRGGEKLFF. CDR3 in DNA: TGTGCCAGCCGACCGGGGAACAGGGGTGGTGAAAAACTGTTTTTT.

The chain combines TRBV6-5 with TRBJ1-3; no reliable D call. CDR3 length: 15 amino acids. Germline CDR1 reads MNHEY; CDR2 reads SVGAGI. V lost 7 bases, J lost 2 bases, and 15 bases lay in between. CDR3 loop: CASTIQRKAGNTIYF. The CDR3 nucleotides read TGTGCCAGCACCATACAGAGAAAAGCTGGAAACACCATATATTTT.

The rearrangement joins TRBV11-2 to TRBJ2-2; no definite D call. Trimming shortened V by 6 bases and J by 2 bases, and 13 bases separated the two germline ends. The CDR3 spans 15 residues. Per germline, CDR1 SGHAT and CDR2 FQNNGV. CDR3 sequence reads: CASRDRGHNTGELFF. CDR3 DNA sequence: TGTGCCAGCAGGGATCGTGGGCACAACACCGGGGAGCTGTTTTTT.

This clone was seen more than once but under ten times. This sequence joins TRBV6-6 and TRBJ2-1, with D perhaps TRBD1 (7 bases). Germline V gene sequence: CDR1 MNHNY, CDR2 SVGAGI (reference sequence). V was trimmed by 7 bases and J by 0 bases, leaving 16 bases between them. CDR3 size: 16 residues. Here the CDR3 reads CASINGGQSSYNEQFF. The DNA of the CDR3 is TGTGCCAGCATCAACGGGGGACAGAGCTCCTACAATGAGCAGTTCTTC.

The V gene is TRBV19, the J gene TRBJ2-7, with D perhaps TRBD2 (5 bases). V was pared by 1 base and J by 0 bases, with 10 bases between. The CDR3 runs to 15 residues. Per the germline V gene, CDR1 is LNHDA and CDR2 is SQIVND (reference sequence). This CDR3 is CASSIVGESSYEQYF. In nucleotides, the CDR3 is TGTGCCAGTAGTATAGTCGGGGAGAGCTCCTACGAGCAGTACTTC.

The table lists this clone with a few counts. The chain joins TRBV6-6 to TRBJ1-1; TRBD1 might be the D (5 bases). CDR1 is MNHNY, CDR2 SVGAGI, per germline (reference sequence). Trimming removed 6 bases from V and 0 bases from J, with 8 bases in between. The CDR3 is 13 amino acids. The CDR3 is CASSLTVNTEAFF. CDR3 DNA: TGTGCCAGCAGCCTGACAGTGAACACTGAAGCTTTCTTT.

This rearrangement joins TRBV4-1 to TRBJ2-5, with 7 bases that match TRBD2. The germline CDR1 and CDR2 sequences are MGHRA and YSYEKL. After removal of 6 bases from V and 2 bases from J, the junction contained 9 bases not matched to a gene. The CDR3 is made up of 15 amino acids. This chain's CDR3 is CASRLSGLGQETQYF. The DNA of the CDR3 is TGCGCCAGCAGACTTAGCGGGCTGGGACAAGAGACCCAGTACTTC.

Written as DNA, the CDR3 is TGTGCCAGCAGTGCGAGATTCTCCTACGAGCAGTACTTC. Its protein is CASSARFSYEQYF. V usage is TRBV27 and J usage is TRBJ2-7, with D unclear. This CDR3 is built from 13 residues. In germline, CDR1 is MNHEY, CDR2 SMNVEV (reference sequence). With 5 bases removed from V and 0 bases from J, the gap between germline ends came to 8 bases.